This entry is about one TCR beta chain. The data were obtained in a study of blood T cell repertoires in COVID-19. Background on the study: Sites in the United States, Italy and Spain provided acute and convalescent COVID-19 samples. In each case, the material was cDNA or gDNA derived from T cells, B-cell-depleted T cells, or PBMCs.

The trim removed 1 base at V and 4 bases at J, leaving 18 bases unmatched. From germline, CDR1 is SSHAT and CDR2 FNYEAQ (reference sequence). The CDR3 extends over 19 amino acids. In the study's own analysis: Amplification of reference gene primers was used by the study to estimate nucleated cell counts. Here immunoSEQ multiplex PCR was the method, and the copy in TCRdb shows in-frame clones only, minus some. For V, J and clone size, that table is used; D and trimming come from the DNA. The sample records some 150,000 clones, 85% to 90% being singletons. This rearrangement joins TRBV7-7 to TRBJ2-5, with 7 bases lining up with TRBD2. The TCR was taken from a man over 45 who had recovered from COVID-19. Sample: peripheral blood. As DNA, the CDR3 is TGTGCCAGCAGCTTAGGAGTGCTCATCGGCGGGGGATCGGCAGAGACCCAGTACTTC. It yields the protein CASSLGVLIGGGSAETQYF.